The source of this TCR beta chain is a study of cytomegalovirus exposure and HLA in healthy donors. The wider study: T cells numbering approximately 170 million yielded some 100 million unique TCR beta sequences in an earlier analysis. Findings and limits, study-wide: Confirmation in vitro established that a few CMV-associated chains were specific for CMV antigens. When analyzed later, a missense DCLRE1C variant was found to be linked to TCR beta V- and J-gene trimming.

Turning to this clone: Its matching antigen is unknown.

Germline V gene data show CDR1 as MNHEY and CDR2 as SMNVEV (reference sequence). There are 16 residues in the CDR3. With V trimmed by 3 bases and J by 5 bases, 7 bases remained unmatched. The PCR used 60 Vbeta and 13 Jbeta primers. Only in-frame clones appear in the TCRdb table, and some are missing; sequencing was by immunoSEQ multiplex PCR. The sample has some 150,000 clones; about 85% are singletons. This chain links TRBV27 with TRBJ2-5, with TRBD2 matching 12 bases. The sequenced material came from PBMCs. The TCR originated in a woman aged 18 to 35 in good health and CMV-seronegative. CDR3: CASSFGTSGPRETQYF. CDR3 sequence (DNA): TGTGCCAGCAGTTTTGGGACTAGCGGGCCTAGGGAGACCCAGTACTTC.